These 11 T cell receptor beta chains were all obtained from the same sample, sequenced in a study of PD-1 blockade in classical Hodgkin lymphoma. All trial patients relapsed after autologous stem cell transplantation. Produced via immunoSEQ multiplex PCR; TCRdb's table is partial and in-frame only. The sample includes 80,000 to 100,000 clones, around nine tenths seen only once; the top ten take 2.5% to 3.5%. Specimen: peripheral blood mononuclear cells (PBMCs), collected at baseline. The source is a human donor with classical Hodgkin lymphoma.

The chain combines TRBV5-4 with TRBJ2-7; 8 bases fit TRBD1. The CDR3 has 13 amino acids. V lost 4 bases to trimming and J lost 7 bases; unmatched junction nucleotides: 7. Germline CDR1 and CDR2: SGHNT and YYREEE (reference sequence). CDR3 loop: CASSTGQGREQYF. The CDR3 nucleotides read TGTGCCAGCAGCACCGGACAGGGCCGGGAGCAGTACTTC.

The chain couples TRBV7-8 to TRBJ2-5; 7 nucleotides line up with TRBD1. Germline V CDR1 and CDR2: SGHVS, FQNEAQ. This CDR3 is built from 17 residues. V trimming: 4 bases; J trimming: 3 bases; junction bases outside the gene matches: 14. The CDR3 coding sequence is TGTGCCAGCAGCTCTTTCCCCCCCGGGACAGCTGAAGAGACCCAGTACTTC. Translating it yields CASSSFPPGTAEETQYF.

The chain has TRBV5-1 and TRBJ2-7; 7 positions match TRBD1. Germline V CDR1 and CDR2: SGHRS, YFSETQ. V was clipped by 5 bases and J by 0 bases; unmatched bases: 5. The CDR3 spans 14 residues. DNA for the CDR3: TGCGCCAGCAGAGGGACAGAAAGCTCCTACGAGCAGTACTTC. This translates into CASRGTESSYEQYF.

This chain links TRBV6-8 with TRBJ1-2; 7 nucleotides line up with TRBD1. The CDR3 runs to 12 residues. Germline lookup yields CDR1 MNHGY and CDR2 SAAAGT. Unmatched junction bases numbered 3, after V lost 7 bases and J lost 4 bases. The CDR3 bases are TGTGCCAGCAAGGGACAGATCTATGGCTACACCTTC. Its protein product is CASKGQIYGYTF.

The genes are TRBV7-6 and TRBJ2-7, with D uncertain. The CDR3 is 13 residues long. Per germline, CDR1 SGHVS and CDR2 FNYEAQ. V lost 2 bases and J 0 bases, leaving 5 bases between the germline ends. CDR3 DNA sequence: TGTGCCAGCAGCTTATCGAGCTCCTACGAGCAGTACTTC. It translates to CASSLSSSYEQYF.

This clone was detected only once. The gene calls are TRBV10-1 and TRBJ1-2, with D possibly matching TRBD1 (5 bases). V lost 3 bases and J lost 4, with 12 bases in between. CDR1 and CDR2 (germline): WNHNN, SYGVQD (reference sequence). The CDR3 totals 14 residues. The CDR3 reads CASSDSGQTYGYTF. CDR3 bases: TGCGCCAGCAGTGATTCGGGGCAGACCTATGGCTACACCTTC.

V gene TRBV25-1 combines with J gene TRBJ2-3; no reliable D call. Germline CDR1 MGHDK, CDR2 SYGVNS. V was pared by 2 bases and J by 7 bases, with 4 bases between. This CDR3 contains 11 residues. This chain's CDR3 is CASSEVNTQYF. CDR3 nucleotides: TGTGCCAGCAGTGAAGTCAATACGCAGTATTTT.

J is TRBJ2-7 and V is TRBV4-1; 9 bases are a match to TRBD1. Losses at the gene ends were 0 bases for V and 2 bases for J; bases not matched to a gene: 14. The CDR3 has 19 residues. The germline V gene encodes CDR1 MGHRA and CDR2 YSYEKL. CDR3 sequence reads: CASSQDLKGQGIDPYEQYF. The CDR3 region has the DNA TGCGCCAGCAGCCAAGATCTCAAAGGACAGGGGATCGACCCCTACGAGCAGTACTTC.

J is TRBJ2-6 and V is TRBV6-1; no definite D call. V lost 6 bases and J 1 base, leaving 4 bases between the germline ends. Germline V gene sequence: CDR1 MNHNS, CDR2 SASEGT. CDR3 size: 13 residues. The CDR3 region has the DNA TGTGCCAGCAGCCTATCTGGGGCCAACGTCCTGACTTTC. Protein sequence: CASSLSGANVLTF.

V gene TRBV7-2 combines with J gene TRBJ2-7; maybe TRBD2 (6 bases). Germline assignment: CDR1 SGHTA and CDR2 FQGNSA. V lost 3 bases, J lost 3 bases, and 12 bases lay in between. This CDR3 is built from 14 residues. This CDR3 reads CASSFVGSIYEQYF. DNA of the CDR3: TGTGCCAGCAGCTTCGTCGGGAGTATCTACGAGCAGTACTTC. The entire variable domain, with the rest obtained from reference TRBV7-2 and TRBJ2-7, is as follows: GAGVSQSPSNKVTEKGKDVELRCDPISGHTALYWYRQSLGQGLEFLIYFQGNSAPDKSGLPSDRFSAERTGGSVSTLTIQRTQQEDSAVYLCASSFVGSIYEQYFGPGTRLTVT.

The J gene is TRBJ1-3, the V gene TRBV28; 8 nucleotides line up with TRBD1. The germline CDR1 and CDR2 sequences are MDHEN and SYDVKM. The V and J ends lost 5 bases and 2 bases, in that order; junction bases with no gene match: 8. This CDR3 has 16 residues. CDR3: CASSPQGGRTGNTIYF. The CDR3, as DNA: TGTGCCAGCAGTCCACAGGGGGGGAGAACTGGAAACACCATATATTTT. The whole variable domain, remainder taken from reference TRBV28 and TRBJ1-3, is DVKVTQSSRYLVKRTGEKVFLECVQDMDHENMFWYRQDPGLGLRLIYFSYDVKMKEKGDIPEGYSVSREKKERFSLILESASTNQTSMYLCASSPQGGRTGNTIYFGEGSWLTVV.